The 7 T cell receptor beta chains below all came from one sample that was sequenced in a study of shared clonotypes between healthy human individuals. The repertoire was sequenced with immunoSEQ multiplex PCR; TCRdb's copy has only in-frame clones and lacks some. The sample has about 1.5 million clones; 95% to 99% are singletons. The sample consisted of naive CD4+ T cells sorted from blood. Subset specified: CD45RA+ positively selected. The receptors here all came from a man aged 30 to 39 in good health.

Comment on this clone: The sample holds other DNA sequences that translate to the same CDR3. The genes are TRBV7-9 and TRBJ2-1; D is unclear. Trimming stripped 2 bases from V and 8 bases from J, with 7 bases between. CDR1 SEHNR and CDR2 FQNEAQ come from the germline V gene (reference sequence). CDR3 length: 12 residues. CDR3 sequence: CASSLLGHEQFF. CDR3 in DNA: TGTGCCAGCAGCTTATTAGGGCATGAGCAGTTCTTC. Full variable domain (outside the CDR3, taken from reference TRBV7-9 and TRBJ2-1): DTGVSQNPRHKITKRGQNVTFRCDPISEHNRLYWYRQTLGQGPEFLTYFQNEAQLEKSRLLSDRFSAERPKGSFSTLEIQRTEQGDSAMYLCASSLLGHEQFFGPGTRLTVL.

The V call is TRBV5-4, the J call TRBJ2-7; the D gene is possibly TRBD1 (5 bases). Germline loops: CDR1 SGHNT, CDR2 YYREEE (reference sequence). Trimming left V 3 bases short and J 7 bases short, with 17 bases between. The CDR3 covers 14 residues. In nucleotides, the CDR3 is TGTGCCAGCAGCTCGGCTCGTCAGGGATGGGAGCAGTACTTC. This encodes CASSSARQGWEQYF.

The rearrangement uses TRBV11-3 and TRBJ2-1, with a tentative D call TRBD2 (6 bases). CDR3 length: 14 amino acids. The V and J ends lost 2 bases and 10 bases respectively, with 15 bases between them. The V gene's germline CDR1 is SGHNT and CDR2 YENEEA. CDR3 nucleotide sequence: TGTGCCAGCAGCTTAACTAGCCCTCGGGGCGAGCAGTTCTTC. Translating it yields CASSLTSPRGEQFF. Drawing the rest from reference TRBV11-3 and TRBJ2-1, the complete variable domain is EAGVVQSPRYKIIEKKQPVAFWCNPISGHNTLYWYLQNLGQGPELLIRYENEEAVDDSQLPKDRFSAERLKGVDSTLKIQPAELGDSAVYLCASSLTSPRGEQFFGPGTRLTVL.

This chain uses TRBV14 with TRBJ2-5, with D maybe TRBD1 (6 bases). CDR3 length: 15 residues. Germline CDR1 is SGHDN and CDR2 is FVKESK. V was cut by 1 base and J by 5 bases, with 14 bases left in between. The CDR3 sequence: CASSQGNRVRETQYF. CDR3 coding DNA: TGTGCCAGCAGCCAAGGCAACAGGGTGAGGGAGACCCAGTACTTC.

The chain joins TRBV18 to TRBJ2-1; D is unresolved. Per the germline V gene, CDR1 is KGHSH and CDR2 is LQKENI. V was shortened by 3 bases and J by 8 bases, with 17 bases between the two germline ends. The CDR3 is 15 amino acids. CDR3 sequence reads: CASSPFRVSNDEQFF. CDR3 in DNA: TGTGCCAGCTCACCGTTCCGGGTTAGTAACGATGAGCAGTTCTTC.

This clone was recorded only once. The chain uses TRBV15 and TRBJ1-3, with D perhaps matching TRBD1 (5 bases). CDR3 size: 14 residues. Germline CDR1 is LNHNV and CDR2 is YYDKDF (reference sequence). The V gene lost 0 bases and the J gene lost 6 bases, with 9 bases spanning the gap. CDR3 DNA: TGTGCCACCAGCAGAGATTTAGGGGCAAACACCATATATTTT. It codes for CATSRDLGANTIYF. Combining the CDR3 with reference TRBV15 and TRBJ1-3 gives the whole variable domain DAMVIQNPRYQVTQFGKPVTLSCSQTLNHNVMYWYQQKSSQAPKLLFHYYDKDFNNEADTPDNFQSRRPNTSFCFLDIRSPGLGDTAMYLCATSRDLGANTIYFGEGSWLTVV.

The CDR3: CASSQRLGTSGTNEQFF. As DNA, the CDR3 is TGTGCCAGCAGTCAACGTTTGGGGACTAGCGGGACCAATGAGCAGTTCTTC. The chain uses TRBV28 and TRBJ2-1; 13 nucleotides align to TRBD2. The CDR3 spans 17 residues. Per germline, CDR1 MDHEN and CDR2 SYDVKM. The V and J ends lost 5 bases and 6 bases, in that order; junction bases with no gene match: 10. Together with reference TRBV28 and TRBJ2-1, the CDR3 gives the full variable domain: DVKVTQSSRYLVKRTGEKVFLECVQDMDHENMFWYRQDPGLGLRLIYFSYDVKMKEKGDIPEGYSVSREKKERFSLILESASTNQTSMYLCASSQRLGTSGTNEQFFGPGTRLTVL.